The clone carrying this T cell receptor beta chain was observed a few times. The antigen is not known. The data are from a study of blood T cells in healthy people across ages. Notes on the study in general: Naive CD4+ cell counts and diversity both ran higher in long-lived than in aged donors.

Together with a sample-barcoded 5' primer, a J-beta primer mix was included in a second PCR lasting 7 to 11 cycles. TCRdb re-called the 5' RACE reads with MiXCR, one entry per CDR3 protein. Of just under 900,000 distinct CDR3 sequences in the sample, about 30% were seen once. The CDR3 contains 15 residues. Deletions cut 1 base from V and 4 bases from J, with 13 bases between. Isolated per sample were at least 6 million PBMCs. The J gene is TRBJ1-1, the V gene TRBV12-3 or TRBV12-4, with a weak D call TRBD1 (5 bases). This sequence was found in an elderly woman in good health. The source material was blood. CDR3 amino acids: CASSLVGGGGTEAFF. The DNA of the CDR3 is TGTGCCAGCAGTTTAGTGGGGGGTGGCGGCACTGAAGCTTTCTTT.